The rows below give T cell receptor beta chains drawn from one sample of a study of T cells in Graves' hyperthyroidism and ophthalmopathy. TCRdb used MiXCR to reprocess the multiplex PCR reads, holding one entry per CDR3 protein. In the table there are fewer than 900,000 distinct CDR3 sequences, about 17% of which are singletons. Source material: blood. These receptors were collected from a woman aged 50 to 60 with Graves' hyperthyroidism that later progressed to Graves' ophthalmopathy. Each CDR3 is given with its conserved first and last residue. Each record gives: V gene, J gene, D gene, CDR3 length, clone size, CDR3 protein, CDR3 DNA. D genes are given only for firm matches. Expanded clones get a size class; other rows say once, few or many, or leave the size out.

V gene: TRBV30; J gene: TRBJ1-4; D gene: TRBD1; CDR3 length: 13; clone size: many; CDR3 protein: CAWRGTDAEKLFF; CDR3 DNA: TGTGCCTGGAGGGGGACAGATGCTGAAAAACTGTTTTTT
V gene: TRBV6-1; J gene: TRBJ1-1; D gene: NA; CDR3 length: 14; clone size: many; CDR3 protein: CASSDQGLNTEAFF; CDR3 DNA: TGTGCCAGCAGTGATCAGGGGTTGAACACTGAAGCTTTCTTT
V gene: TRBV15; J gene: TRBJ1-2; D gene: NA; CDR3 length: 16; clone size: few; CDR3 protein: CATSSHGTGPPYGYTF; CDR3 DNA: TGTGCCACCAGCAGCCACGGCACAGGGCCCCCATATGGCTACACCTTC
V gene: TRBV11-2; J gene: TRBJ2-1; D gene: NA; CDR3 length: 16; clone size: NA; CDR3 protein: CASSSLGGEGGNEQFF; CDR3 DNA: TGTGCCAGCAGCTCCCTGGGAGGTGAGGGGGGCAATGAGCAGTTCTTC
V gene: TRBV9; J gene: TRBJ1-2; D gene: NA; CDR3 length: 15; clone size: few; CDR3 protein: CASSAREGLSFSYTF; CDR3 DNA: TGTGCCAGCAGCGCCCGGGAGGGGCTCAGTTTTAGCTACACCTTC
V gene: TRBV11-2; J gene: TRBJ1-3; D gene: NA; CDR3 length: 16; clone size: NA; CDR3 protein: CASSLDPPRAGSTIYF; CDR3 DNA: TGTGCCAGCAGCTTAGACCCGCCCAGGGCTGGAAGCACCATATATTTT
V gene: TRBV5-1; J gene: TRBJ1-6; D gene: NA; CDR3 length: 16; clone size: NA; CDR3 protein: CASSPSWPGGNSPLHF; CDR3 DNA: TGCGCCAGCAGCCCCTCGTGGCCGGGAGGTAATTCACCCCTCCACTTT
V gene: TRBV11-1; J gene: TRBJ1-1; D gene: NA; CDR3 length: 13; clone size: NA; CDR3 protein: CASSPGRATEAFF; CDR3 DNA: TGTGCCAGCAGCCCGGGCAGAGCCACTGAAGCTTTCTTT
V gene: TRBV3-1; J gene: TRBJ1-3; D gene: NA; CDR3 length: 16; clone size: many; CDR3 protein: CASSQGNPSSGNTIYF; CDR3 DNA: TGTGCCAGCAGCCAAGGGAACCCGAGCTCTGGAAACACCATATATTTT
V gene: TRBV12-3/TRBV12-4; J gene: TRBJ1-1; D gene: NA; CDR3 length: 13; clone size: many; CDR3 protein: CASSPLSNTEAFF; CDR3 DNA: TGTGCCAGCAGTCCCCTTTCGAACACTGAAGCTTTCTTT
V gene: TRBV19; J gene: TRBJ1-2; D gene: TRBD1; CDR3 length: 16; clone size: few; CDR3 protein: CASSGRTGGPNYGYTF; CDR3 DNA: TGTGCCAGTAGTGGGAGGACAGGGGGACCTAACTATGGCTACACCTTC
V gene: TRBV27; J gene: TRBJ2-3; D gene: TRBD1; CDR3 length: 15; clone size: NA; CDR3 protein: CASSQGGQGTDTQYF; CDR3 DNA: TGTGCCAGCAGTCAGGGGGGACAGGGCACAGATACGCAGTATTTT
V gene: TRBV6-1; J gene: TRBJ2-7; D gene: TRBD2; CDR3 length: 16; clone size: many; CDR3 protein: CASRVTGGWSSYEQYF; CDR3 DNA: TGTGCCAGCAGGGTAACGGGGGGTTGGAGCTCCTACGAGCAGTACTTC
V gene: TRBV30; J gene: TRBJ1-4; D gene: NA; CDR3 length: 12; clone size: many; CDR3 protein: CAWSWGGEKLFF; CDR3 DNA: TGTGCCTGGAGTTGGGGAGGTGAAAAACTGTTTTTT
V gene: TRBV2; J gene: TRBJ1-1; D gene: NA; CDR3 length: 14; clone size: few; CDR3 protein: CASSEARGWIEAFF; CDR3 DNA: TGTGCCAGCAGTGAAGCGCGAGGGTGGATTGAAGCTTTCTTT
V gene: TRBV12-5; J gene: TRBJ2-2; D gene: NA; CDR3 length: 16; clone size: few; CDR3 protein: CASGGTATGNTGELFF; CDR3 DNA: TGTGCTAGTGGTGGGACCGCCACAGGGAACACCGGGGAGCTGTTTTTT
V gene: TRBV7-8; J gene: TRBJ2-5; D gene: TRBD2; CDR3 length: 16; clone size: many; CDR3 protein: CASSRGLAGESETQYF; CDR3 DNA: TGTGCCAGCAGCCGGGGACTAGCGGGGGAGTCAGAGACCCAGTACTTC
V gene: TRBV20-1; J gene: TRBJ2-1; D gene: TRBD1; CDR3 length: 15; clone size: NA; CDR3 protein: CSAREPGQGRNEQFF; CDR3 DNA: TGCAGTGCTAGGGAACCGGGACAGGGGAGAAATGAGCAGTTCTTC
V gene: TRBV29-1; J gene: TRBJ2-3; D gene: TRBD1; CDR3 length: 16; clone size: many; CDR3 protein: CSVSTGGRPGTDTQYF; CDR3 DNA: TGCAGCGTTTCAACAGGGGGGCGTCCAGGCACAGATACGCAGTATTTT
V gene: TRBV12-3/TRBV12-4; J gene: TRBJ1-5; D gene: TRBD1; CDR3 length: 17; clone size: many; CDR3 protein: CASSPPGQGTLGQPQHF; CDR3 DNA: TGTGCCAGCAGTCCCCCGGGACAGGGCACGTTAGGTCAGCCCCAGCATTTT
V gene: TRBV3-1; J gene: TRBJ1-6; D gene: NA; CDR3 length: 16; clone size: few; CDR3 protein: CASSRLAGDSTLPLHF; CDR3 DNA: TGTGCCAGCAGCCGATTAGCCGGCGACAGCACCCTTCCCCTCCACTTT
V gene: TRBV7-2; J gene: TRBJ1-5; D gene: NA; CDR3 length: 15; clone size: many; CDR3 protein: CASSPRQVPNQPQHF; CDR3 DNA: TGTGCCAGCAGTCCCCGACAGGTCCCCAATCAGCCCCAGCATTTT
V gene: TRBV2; J gene: TRBJ1-1; D gene: NA; CDR3 length: 15; clone size: NA; CDR3 protein: CASTQQEDENTEAFF; CDR3 DNA: TGTGCCAGCACCCAACAGGAGGACGAGAACACTGAAGCTTTCTTT
V gene: TRBV3-1; J gene: TRBJ1-1; D gene: NA; CDR3 length: 17; clone size: few; CDR3 protein: CASSQGIQTGVNTEAFF; CDR3 DNA: TGTGCCAGCAGCCAAGGAATCCAGACAGGAGTGAACACTGAAGCTTTCTTT